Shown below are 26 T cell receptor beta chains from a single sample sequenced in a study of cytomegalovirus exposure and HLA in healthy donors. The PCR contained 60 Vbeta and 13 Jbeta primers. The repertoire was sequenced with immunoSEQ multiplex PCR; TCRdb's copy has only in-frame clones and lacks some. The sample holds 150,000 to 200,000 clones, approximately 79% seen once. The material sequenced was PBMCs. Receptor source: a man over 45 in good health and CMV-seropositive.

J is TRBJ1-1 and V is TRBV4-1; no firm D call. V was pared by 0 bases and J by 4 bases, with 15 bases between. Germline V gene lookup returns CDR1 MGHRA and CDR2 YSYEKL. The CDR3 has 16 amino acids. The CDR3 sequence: CASSQDLGSLGTEAFF. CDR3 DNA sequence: TGCGCCAGCAGCCAAGATTTGGGGAGTCTGGGCACTGAAGCTTTCTTT.

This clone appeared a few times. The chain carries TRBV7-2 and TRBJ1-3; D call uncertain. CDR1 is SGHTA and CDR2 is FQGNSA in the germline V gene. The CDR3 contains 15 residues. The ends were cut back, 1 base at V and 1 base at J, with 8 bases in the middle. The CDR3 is CASSLVRVSGNTIYF. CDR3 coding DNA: TGTGCCAGCAGCTTAGTACGGGTATCTGGAAACACCATATATTTT. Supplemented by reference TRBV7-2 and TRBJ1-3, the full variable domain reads GAGVSQSPSNKVTEKGKDVELRCDPISGHTALYWYRQSLGQGLEFLIYFQGNSAPDKSGLPSDRFSAERTGGSVSTLTIQRTQQEDSAVYLCASSLVRVSGNTIYFGEGSWLTVV.

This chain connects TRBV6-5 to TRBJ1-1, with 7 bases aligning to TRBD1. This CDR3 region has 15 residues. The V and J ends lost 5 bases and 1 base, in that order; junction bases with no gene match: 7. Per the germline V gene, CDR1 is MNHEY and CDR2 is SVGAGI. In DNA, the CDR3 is TGTGCCAGCAGTGTTAGGGACAGAACGAACACTGAAGCTTTCTTT. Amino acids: CASSVRDRTNTEAFF.

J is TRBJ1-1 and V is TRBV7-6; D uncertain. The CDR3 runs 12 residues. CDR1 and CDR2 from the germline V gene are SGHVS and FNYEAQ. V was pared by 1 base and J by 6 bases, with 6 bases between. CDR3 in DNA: TGTGCCAGCAGCTTAGGACAAGCTGAAGCTTTCTTT. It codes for CASSLGQAEAFF.

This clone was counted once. The CDR3 spells CASSSRQGYGNTIYF. CDR3 sequence (DNA): TGTGCCAGCAGTTCCCGACAGGGATATGGAAACACCATATATTTT. The gene calls are TRBV28 and TRBJ1-3, with 7 bases aligning to TRBD1. V was clipped by 4 bases and J by 3 bases; unmatched bases: 6. The germline V gene encodes CDR1 MDHEN and CDR2 SYDVKM. The CDR3 has 15 amino acids.

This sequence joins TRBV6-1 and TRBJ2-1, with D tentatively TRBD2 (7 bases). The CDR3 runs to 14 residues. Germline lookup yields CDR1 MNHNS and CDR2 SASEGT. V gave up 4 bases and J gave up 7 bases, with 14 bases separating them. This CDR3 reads CASSAAGAGNEQFF. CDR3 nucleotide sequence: TGTGCCAGCAGTGCGGCGGGGGCAGGGAATGAGCAGTTCTTC.

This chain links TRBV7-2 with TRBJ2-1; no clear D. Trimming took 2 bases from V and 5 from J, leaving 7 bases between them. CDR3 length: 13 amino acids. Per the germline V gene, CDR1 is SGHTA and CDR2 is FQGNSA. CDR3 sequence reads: CASSLNRDNEQFF. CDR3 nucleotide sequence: TGTGCCAGCAGCTTAAACCGGGACAATGAGCAGTTCTTC.

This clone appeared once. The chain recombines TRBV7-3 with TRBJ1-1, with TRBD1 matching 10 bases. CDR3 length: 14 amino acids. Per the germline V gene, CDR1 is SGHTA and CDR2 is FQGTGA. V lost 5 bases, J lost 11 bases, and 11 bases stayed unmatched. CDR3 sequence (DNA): TGTGCCAGCAGCCAGGCGGGACAGGGGTCTAGTGCTTTCTTT. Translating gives CASSQAGQGSSAFF.

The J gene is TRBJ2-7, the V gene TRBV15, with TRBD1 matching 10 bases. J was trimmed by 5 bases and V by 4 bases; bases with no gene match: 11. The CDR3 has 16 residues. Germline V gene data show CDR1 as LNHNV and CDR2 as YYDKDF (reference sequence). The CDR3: CATSKRRGTGDNEQYF. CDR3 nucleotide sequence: TGTGCCACCAGCAAACGAAGGGGGACAGGGGATAACGAGCAGTACTTC.

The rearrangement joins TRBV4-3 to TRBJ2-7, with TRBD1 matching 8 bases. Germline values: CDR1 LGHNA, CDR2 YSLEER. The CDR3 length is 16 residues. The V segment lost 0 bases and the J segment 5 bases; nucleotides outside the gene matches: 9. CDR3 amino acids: CASSQDRTDRVDEQYF. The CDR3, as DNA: TGCGCCAGCAGCCAAGATCGAACGGACAGGGTCGACGAGCAGTACTTC.

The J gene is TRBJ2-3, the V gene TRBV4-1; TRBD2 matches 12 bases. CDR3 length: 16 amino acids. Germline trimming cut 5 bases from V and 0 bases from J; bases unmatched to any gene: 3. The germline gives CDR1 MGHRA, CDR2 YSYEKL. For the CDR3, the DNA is TGCGCCAGCAGCTTTACTAGCGGGGGGAGCACAGATACGCAGTATTTT. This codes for CASSFTSGGSTDTQYF.

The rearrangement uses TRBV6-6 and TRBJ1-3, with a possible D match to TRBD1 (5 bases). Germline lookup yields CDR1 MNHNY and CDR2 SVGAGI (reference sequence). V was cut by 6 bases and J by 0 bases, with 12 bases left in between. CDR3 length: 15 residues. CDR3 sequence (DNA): TGTGCCAGCAGCCCTGACAGCTACTCTGGAAACACCATATATTTT. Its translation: CASSPDSYSGNTIYF.

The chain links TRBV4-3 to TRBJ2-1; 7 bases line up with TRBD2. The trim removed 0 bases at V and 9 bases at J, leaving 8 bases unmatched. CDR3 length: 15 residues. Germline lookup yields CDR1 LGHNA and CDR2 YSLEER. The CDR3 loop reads CASSQEWPSGLEQFF. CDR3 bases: TGCGCCAGCAGCCAAGAGTGGCCTAGCGGTCTTGAGCAGTTCTTC.

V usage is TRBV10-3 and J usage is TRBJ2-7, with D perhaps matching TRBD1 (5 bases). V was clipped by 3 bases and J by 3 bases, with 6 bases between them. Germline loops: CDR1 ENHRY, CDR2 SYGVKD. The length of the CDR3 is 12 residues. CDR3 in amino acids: CAISEQDYEQYF. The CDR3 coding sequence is TGTGCCATCAGTGAACAGGACTACGAGCAGTACTTC.

The CDR3 DNA follows: TGTGCCAGCAGCAACAGGGAATCCCCTTATAGCAATCAGCCCCAGCATTTT. Translating gives CASSNRESPYSNQPQHF. The chain carries TRBV5-5 and TRBJ1-5; D perhaps matches TRBD1 (6 bases). The CDR3 length is 17 residues. V lost 4 bases and J lost 0, with 17 bases in between. Germline V gene sequence: CDR1 SGHKS, CDR2 YYEKEE (reference sequence).

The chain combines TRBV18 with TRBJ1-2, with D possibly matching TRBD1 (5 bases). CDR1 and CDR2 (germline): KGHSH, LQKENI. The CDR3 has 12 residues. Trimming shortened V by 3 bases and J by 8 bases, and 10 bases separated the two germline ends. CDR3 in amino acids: CASSPIQGGYTF. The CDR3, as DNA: TGTGCCAGCTCACCGATCCAGGGAGGCTACACCTTC.

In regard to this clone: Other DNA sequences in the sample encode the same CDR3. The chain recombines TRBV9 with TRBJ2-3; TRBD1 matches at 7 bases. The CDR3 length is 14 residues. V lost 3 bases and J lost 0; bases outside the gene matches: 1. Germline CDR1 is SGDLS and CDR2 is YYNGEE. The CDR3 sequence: CASSAGQSTDTQYF. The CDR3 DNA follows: TGTGCCAGCAGCGCGGGACAGAGCACAGATACGCAGTATTTT.

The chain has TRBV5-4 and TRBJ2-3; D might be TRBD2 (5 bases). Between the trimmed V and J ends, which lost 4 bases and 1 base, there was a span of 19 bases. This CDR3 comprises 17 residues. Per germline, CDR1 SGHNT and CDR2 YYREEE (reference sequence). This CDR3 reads CASSRTTRVEGTDTQYF. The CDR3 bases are TGTGCCAGCAGCCGCACCACTAGGGTGGAGGGCACAGATACGCAGTATTTT.

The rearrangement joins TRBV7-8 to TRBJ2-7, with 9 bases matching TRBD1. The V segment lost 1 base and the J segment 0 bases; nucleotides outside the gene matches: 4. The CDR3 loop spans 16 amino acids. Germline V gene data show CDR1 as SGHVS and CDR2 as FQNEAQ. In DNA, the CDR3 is TGTGCCAGCAGCTTAGAGGGACAGGGTGTCTCCTACGAGCAGTACGTC. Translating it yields CASSLEGQGVSYEQYV.

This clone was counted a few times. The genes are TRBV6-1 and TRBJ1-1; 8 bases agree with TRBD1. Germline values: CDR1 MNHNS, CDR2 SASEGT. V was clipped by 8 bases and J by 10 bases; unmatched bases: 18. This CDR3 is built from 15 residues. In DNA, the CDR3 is TGTGCCAGCTCCCCCACAGGGGGGGCGGAGGGGGTAGCTTTCTTT. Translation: CASSPTGGAEGVAFF.

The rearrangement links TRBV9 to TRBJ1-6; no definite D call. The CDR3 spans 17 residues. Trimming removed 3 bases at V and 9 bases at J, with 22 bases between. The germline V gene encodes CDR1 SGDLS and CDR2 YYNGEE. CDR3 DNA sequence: TGTGCCAGCAGCGCGGGGAGGGAAAGCTTTGGAGTTTCACCCCTCCACTTT. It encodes CASSAGRESFGVSPLHF.

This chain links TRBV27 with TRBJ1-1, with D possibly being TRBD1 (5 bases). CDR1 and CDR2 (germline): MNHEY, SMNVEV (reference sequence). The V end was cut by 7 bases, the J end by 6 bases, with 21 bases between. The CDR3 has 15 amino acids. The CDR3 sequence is CASTRNLGEVSEAFF. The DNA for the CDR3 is TGTGCCAGCACCAGGAACTTAGGGGAGGTCTCTGAAGCTTTCTTT.

The CDR3 region has the DNA TGTGCCAGCAGCTTAGGACAGGGAGGACAGACTGAAGCTTTCTTT. Translated, it gives CASSLGQGGQTEAFF. This chain joins TRBV7-8 and TRBJ1-1; 7 bases agree with TRBD1. The CDR3 has 15 amino acids. Germline loops: CDR1 SGHVS, CDR2 FQNEAQ. Germline trimming cut 1 base from V and 5 bases from J; bases unmatched to any gene: 7. The full variable domain, in which reference TRBV7-8 and TRBJ1-1 provide the parts outside the CDR3, is GAGVSQSPRYKVAKRGQDVALRCDPISGHVSLFWYQQALGQGPEFLTYFQNEAQLDKSGLPSDRFFAERPEGSVSTLKIQRTQQEDSAVYLCASSLGQGGQTEAFFGQGTRLTVV.

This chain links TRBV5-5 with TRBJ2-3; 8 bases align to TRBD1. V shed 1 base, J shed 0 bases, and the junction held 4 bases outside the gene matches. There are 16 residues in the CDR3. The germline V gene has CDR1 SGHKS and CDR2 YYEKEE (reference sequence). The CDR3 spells CASSLKDRASTDTQYF. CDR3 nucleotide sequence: TGTGCCAGCAGCTTGAAGGACAGGGCTAGCACAGATACGCAGTATTTT.

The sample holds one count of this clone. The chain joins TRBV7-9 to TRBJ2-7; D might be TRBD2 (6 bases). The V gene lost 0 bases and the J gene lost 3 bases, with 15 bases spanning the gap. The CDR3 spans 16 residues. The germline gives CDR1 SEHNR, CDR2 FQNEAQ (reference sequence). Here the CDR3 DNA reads TGTGCCAGCAGCTTAGCCGGGACTTTTCCCAACTACGAGCAGTACTTC. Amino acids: CASSLAGTFPNYEQYF.

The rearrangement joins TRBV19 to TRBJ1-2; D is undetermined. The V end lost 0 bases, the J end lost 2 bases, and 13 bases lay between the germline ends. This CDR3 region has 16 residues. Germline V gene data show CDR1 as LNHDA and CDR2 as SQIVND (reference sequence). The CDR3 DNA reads TGTGCCAGTAGTATAGATCTTATAAGGCGGAACTATGGCTACACCTTC. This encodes CASSIDLIRRNYGYTF.